This T cell receptor (beta chain) was observed in a study of control samples from healthy donors and cancer patients. The data were produced by immunoSEQ multiplex PCR, yet TCRdb's version contains in-frame clones alone and is incomplete. The data contain about 130,000 clones, around 94% of them singletons. With 3 bases clipped from V and 4 bases from J, the junction kept 2 bases outside the gene matches. The CDR3 contains 15 residues. The germline CDR1 and CDR2 sequences are KGHSH and LQKENI. Specimen: PBMCs. This clonotype was obtained from a man older than 75 with head and neck cancer. The chain uses TRBV18 and TRBJ2-2; 10 bases align to TRBD1. The chain's CDR3 is CASSPGQGGTGELFF. The CDR3 coding sequence is TGTGCCAGCTCACCTGGACAGGGGGGCACCGGGGAGCTGTTTTTT.